Sequencing of this TCR beta chain was carried out in a study of T cells after yellow fever vaccination. General study points: Abundant clonotypes from the bulk population could have been carried over as contaminants into FACS-sorted repertoires.

J lost 3 bases, V lost 0 bases, and 8 bases had no gene match. Per germline, CDR1 SGHTA and CDR2 FQGNSA. The CDR3 runs to 18 residues. The TCR cDNA carried a universal primer site and UMIs from 5'RACE template switching. MiXCR, applied by TCRdb to the 5' RACE reads, yields one record per CDR3 protein. The table includes 300,000 or so distinct CDR3 sequences, 7.5% to 9% detected once. This clonotype turned up a few times. Its specificity is unknown. The sample in question was CD4+ T cells sorted from PBMCs, obtained 5 days after the yellow fever booster vaccination. The source of this sequence is a man aged 18 to 30 who received the YFV17D yellow fever vaccine. The rearrangement joins TRBV7-2 to TRBJ2-2; 9 nucleotides match TRBD2. As DNA, the CDR3 is TGTGCCAGCAGCTTAGCGTCCGGCGGGGGGGCCTACACCGGGGAGCTGTTTTTT. This gives the protein CASSLASGGGAYTGELFF.